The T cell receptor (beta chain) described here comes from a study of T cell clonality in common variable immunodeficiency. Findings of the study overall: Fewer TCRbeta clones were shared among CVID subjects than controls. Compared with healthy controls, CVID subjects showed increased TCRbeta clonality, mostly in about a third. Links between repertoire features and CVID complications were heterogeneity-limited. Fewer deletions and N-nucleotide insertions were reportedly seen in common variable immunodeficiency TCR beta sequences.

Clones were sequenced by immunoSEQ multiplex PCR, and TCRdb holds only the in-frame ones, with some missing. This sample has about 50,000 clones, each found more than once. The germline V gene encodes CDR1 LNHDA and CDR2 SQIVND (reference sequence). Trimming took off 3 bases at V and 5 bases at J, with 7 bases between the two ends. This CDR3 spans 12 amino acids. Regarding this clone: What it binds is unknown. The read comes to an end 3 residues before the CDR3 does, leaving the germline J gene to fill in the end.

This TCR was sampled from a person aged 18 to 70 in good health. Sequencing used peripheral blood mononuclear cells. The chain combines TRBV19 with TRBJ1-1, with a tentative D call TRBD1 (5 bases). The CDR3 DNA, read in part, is TGTGCCAGTAGTATGGGGCTTACTGAA. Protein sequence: CASSMGLTE. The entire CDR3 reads CASSMGLTEAFF.